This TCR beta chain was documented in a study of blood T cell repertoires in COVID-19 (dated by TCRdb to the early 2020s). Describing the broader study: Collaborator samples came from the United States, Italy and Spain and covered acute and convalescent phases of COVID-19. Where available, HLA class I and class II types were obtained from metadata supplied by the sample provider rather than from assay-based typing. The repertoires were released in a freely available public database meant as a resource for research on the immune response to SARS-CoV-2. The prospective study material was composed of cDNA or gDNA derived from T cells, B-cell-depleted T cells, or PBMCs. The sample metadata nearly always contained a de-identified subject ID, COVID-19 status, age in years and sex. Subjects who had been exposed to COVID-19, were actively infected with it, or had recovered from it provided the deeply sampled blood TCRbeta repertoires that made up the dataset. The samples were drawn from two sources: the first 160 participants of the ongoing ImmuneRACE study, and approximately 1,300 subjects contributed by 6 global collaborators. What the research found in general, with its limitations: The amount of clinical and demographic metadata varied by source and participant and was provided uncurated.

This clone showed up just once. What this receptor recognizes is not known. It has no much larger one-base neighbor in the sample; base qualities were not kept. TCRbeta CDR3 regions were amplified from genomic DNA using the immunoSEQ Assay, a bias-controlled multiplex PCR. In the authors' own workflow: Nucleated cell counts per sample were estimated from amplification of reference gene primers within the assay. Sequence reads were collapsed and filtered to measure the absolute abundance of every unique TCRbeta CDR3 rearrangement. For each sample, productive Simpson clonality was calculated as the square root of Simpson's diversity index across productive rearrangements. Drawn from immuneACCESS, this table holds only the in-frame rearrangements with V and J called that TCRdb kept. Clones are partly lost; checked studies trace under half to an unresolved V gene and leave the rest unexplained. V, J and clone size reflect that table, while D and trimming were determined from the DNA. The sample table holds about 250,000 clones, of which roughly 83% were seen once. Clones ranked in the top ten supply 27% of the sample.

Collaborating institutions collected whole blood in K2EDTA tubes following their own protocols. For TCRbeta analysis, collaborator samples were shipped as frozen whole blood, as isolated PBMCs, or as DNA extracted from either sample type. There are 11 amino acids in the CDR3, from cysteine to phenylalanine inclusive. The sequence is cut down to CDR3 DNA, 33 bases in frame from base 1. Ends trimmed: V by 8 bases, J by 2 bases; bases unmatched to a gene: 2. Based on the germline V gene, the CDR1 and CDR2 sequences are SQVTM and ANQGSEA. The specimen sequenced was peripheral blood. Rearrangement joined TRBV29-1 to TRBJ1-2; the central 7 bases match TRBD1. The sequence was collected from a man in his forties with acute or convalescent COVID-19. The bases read TGCAGCTCAGGGGGGAACTATGGCTACACCTTC. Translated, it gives CSSGGNYGYTF.